This T cell receptor (beta chain) emerged from a study of T cell responses to AZD1222 COVID-19 vaccine. About this clone itself: Its antigen is not identified.

General study results and limits: Clonal diversity was possibly underestimated; the donors were predominantly white British and more often female. Variant regions that are unmutated are reportedly the target of nearly half of spike-specific TCRs. Repertoires in all cases were sampled only once the peak T cell response had passed.

Germline loops: CDR1 LNHDA, CDR2 SQIVND (reference sequence). This CDR3 contains 13 residues. V was trimmed by 5 bases and J by 2 bases, leaving 10 bases between them. Profiled with immunoSEQ multiplex PCR; TCRdb holds only in-frame clones, not every one. The data hold 110,000 to 150,000 clones, with 90% to 95% observed a single time. The rearrangement joins TRBV19 to TRBJ2-7; TRBD1 is a possible D gene (6 bases). Source: peripheral blood, taken after recovery from COVID-19. This clonotype originated in an adult who had recovered from COVID-19. CDR3 coding DNA: TGTGCCAGTAGTTCGCAGGGGCCCTACGAGCAGTACTTC. Encoded protein: CASSSQGPYEQYF.